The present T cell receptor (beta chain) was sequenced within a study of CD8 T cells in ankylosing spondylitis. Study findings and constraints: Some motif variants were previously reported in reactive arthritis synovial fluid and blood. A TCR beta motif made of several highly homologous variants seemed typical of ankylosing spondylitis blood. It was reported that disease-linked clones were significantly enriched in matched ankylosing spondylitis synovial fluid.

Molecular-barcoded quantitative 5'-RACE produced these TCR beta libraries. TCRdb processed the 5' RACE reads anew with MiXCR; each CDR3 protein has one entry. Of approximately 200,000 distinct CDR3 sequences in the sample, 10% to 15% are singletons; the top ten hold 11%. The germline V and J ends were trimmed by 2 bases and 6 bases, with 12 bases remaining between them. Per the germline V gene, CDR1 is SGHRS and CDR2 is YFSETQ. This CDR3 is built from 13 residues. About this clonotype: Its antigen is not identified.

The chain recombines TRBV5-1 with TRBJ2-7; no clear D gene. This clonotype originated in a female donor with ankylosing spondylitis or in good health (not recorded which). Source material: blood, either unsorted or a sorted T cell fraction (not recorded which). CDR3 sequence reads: CASSLAYPCEQYF. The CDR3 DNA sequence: TGCGCCAGCAGCTTAGCCTACCCCTGCGAGCAGTACTTC.